The text below deals with one T cell receptor beta chain. The method was immunoSEQ multiplex PCR; TCRdb's version includes in-frame clones alone and lacks a portion of them. This sample has 15,000 to 25,000 clones, with 85% found just once. Indicated treatment: preoperative locoregional IRX-2 cytokine immunotherapy. Preoperative locoregional IRX-2 cytokine immunotherapy was tested in the phase Ib source study. Germline CDR1 MNHGY, CDR2 SAAAGT. After removal of 10 bases from V and 0 bases from J, the junction contained 3 bases not matched to a gene. This CDR3 has 13 amino acids. The sample comes from a study of preoperative IRX-2 immunotherapy in early breast cancer.

The rearrangement uses TRBV6-8 and TRBJ1-3, with 7 nucleotides matching TRBD1. The sample in question was lymph node tissue, obtained after IRX-2 immunotherapy. This TCR was recovered from a human donor with breast cancer. The CDR3 nucleotides are TGTGCCATCAGGGACAGCTCTGGAAACACCATATATTTT. It yields the protein CAIRDSSGNTIYF.